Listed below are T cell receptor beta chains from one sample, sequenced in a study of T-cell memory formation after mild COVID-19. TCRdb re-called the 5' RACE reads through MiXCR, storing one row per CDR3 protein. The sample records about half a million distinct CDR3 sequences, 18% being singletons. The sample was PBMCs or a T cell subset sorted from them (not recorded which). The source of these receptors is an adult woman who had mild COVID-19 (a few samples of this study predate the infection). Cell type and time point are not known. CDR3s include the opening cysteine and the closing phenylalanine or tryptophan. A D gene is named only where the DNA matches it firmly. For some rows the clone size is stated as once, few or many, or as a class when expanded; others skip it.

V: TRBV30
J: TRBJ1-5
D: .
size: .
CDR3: CAWSVGSSPNQPQHF
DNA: TGTGCCTGGAGTGTCGGTAGCAGCCCAAATCAGCCCCAGCATTTT

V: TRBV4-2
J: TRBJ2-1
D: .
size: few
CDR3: CASSQSALPGNEQFF
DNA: TGTGCCAGCAGCCAATCGGCCCTTCCTGGAAATGAGCAGTTCTTC

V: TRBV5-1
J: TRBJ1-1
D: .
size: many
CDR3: CASSLQGGWTEAFF
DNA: TGCGCCAGCAGCTTGCAAGGGGGGTGGACTGAAGCTTTCTTT

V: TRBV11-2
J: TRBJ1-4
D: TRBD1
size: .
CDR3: CASSLLRPTRGRRANEKLFF
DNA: TGTGCCAGCAGCCTACTTCGGCCCACCAGGGGGCGCAGGGCTAATGAAAAACTGTTTTTT

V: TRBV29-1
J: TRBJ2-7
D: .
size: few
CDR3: CSVTKEDGRPYEQYF
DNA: TGCAGCGTCACAAAGGAGGACGGCCGACCCTACGAGCAGTACTTC

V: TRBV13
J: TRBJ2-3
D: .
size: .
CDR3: CASGSRRLEGSDTQYF
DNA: TGTGCCAGCGGAAGCCGACGACTAGAGGGCTCAGATACGCAGTATTTT

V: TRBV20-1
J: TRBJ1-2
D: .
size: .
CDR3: CSAREKGANYGYTF
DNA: TGCAGTGCTAGAGAAAAGGGAGCTAACTATGGCTACACCTTC

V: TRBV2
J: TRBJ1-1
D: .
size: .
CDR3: CASKNSGKTEAFF
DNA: TGTGCCAGCAAGAACAGTGGGAAGACTGAAGCTTTCTTT

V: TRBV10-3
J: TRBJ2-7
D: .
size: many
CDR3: CAISGTGNEQYF
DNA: TGTGCCATCTCGGGAACGGGGAATGAGCAGTACTTC

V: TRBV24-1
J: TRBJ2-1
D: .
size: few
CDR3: CATSDSDGNEQFF
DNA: TGTGCCACCAGTGATTCGGACGGCAATGAGCAGTTCTTC

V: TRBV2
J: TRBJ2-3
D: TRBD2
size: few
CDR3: CASRAGGPRADTQYF
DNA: TGTGCCAGCAGGGCGGGGGGGCCGAGGGCAGATACGCAGTATTTT

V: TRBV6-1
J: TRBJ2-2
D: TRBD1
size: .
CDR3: CASSITGENTGELFF
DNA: TGTGCCAGCAGTATAACAGGGGAGAACACCGGGGAGCTGTTTTTT

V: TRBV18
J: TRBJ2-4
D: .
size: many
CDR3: CASSPPLAGAKNIQYF
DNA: TGTGCCAGCTCACCACCCCTTGCAGGGGCCAAAAACATTCAGTACTTC

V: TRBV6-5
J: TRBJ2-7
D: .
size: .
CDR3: CASSGGGEQYF
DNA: TGTGCCAGCAGTGGGGGAGGCGAGCAGTACTTC

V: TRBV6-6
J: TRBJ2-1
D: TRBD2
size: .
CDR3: CASTLRLAGGYEQFF
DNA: TGTGCCAGCACCCTGAGGCTAGCGGGAGGGTATGAGCAGTTCTTC

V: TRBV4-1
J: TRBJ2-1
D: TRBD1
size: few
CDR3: CATRRTGGANEQFF
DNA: TGCGCCACCCGAAGGACAGGGGGGGCAAATGAGCAGTTCTTC

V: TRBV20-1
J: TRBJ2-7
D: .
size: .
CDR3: CSARELTEILYEQYF
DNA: TGCAGTGCTAGAGAGTTAACAGAAATTCTCTACGAGCAGTACTTC

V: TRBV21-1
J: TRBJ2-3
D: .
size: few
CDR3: CASSKGGDTQYF
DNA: TGTGCCAGCAGCAAAGGGGGAGATACGCAGTATTTT

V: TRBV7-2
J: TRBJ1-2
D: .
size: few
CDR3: CASSTPEKPGTYGYTF
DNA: TGTGCCAGCAGTACTCCGGAAAAACCAGGGACCTATGGCTACACCTTC

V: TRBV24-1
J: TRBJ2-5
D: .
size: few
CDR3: CATSGKGVWEETQYF
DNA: TGTGCCACCAGTGGGAAGGGAGTATGGGAAGAGACCCAGTACTTC

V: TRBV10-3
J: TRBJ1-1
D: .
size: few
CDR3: CAIQRGKNTEAFF
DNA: TGTGCCATTCAAAGGGGGAAGAACACTGAAGCTTTCTTT

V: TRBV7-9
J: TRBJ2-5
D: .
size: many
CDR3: CASSRSEVGNQYF
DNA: TGTGCCAGCAGCCGATCTGAGGTGGGAAACCAGTACTTC

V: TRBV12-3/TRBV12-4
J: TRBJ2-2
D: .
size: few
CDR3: CASSHNQDVNTGELFF
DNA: TGTGCCAGCAGCCATAACCAGGACGTGAACACCGGGGAGCTGTTTTTT

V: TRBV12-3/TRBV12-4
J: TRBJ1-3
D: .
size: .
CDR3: CASSLWTGGNTIYF
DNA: TGTGCCAGCAGTTTGTGGACCGGTGGAAACACCATATATTTT

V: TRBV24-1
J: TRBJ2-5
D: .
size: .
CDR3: CATSNHAGSQTQYF
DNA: TGTGCCACCAGTAACCACGCTGGATCGCAAACCCAGTACTTC

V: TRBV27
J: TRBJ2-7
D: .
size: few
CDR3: CARTWDGAAFNGEQYF
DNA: TGTGCCAGAACCTGGGACGGGGCGGCTTTTAACGGCGAGCAGTACTTC

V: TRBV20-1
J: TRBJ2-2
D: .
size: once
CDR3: CSAERRTPRTGELFF
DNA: TGCAGTGCTGAGAGAAGGACACCTCGTACCGGGGAGCTGTTTTTT

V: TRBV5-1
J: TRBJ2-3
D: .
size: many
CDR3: CASSLGASWDSDTQYF
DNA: TGCGCCAGCAGCCTGGGGGCTAGCTGGGATTCGGATACGCAGTATTTT

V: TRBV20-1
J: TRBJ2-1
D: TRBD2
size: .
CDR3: CSALGLAEGVGHNEQFF
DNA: TGCAGTGCTCTCGGGCTAGCGGAGGGAGTGGGGCACAATGAGCAGTTCTTC

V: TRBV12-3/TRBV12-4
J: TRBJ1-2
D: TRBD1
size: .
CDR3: CASCTSGGALGYTF
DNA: TGTGCCAGCTGCACATCAGGGGGGGCTCTTGGCTACACCTTC

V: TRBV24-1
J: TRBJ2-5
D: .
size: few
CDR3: CATSNKGFLQETQYF
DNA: TGTGCCACCAGTAATAAAGGATTCCTCCAAGAGACCCAGTACTTC

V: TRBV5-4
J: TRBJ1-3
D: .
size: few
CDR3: CASSASRERAGNTIYF
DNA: TGTGCCAGCAGCGCATCCAGGGAAAGAGCTGGAAACACCATATATTTT

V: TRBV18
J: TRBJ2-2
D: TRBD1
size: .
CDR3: CASSPRDSTGELFF
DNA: TGTGCCAGCTCACCAAGGGACAGCACCGGGGAGCTGTTTTTT

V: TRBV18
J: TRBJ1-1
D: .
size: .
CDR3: CASSPSGRYTEAFF
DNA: TGTGCCAGCTCACCGTCGGGGAGGTACACTGAAGCTTTCTTT

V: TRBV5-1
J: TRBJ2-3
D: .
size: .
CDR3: CASSPDGKKGDTQYF
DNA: TGCGCCAGCAGCCCGGACGGAAAAAAGGGGGATACGCAGTATTTT

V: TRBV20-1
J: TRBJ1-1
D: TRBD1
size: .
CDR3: CSASFRGKGEAFF
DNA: TGCAGTGCTAGCTTCAGGGGGAAGGGTGAAGCTTTCTTT

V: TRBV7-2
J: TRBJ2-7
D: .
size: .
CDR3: CASSFGTKTYEQYF
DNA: TGTGCCAGCAGCTTCGGGACAAAGACCTACGAGCAGTACTTC

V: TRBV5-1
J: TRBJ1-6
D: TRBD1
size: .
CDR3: CASSLRDSPNSPLHF
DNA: TGCGCCAGCAGCTTGCGGGACAGTCCAAATTCACCCCTCCACTTT

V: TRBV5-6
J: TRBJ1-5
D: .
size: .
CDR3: CASSLGALSNQPQHF
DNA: TGTGCCAGCAGCTTGGGGGCACTTAGCAATCAGCCCCAGCATTTT

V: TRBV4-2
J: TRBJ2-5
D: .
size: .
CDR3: CASSLDWVQETQYF
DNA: TGTGCCAGCAGCCTGGACTGGGTACAAGAGACCCAGTACTTC